This T cell receptor beta chain appears in the sequencing data of a study of T cells after yellow fever vaccination. MiXCR was run by TCRdb on the 5' RACE reads, yielding one entry per CDR3 protein. Among some 390,000 distinct CDR3 sequences listed, 6.2% were seen once. Overall study results and limits: A secondary response was less intense yet reached its peak sooner, at day 5 versus 15. The study re-detected most primary-vaccination clones after the booster (nearly 97% CD4, around 89% CD8). Only a minor proportion of clonotypes was detected across both CD4 and CD8 compartments.

This CDR3 has 14 amino acids. V lost 3 bases, J lost 2 bases, and 8 bases lay in between. At least ten counts were recorded for this clonotype. Its antigen is unidentified. The sequence was collected from a man aged 25 to 40 who received the YFV17D yellow fever vaccine. This chain connects TRBV12-3 or TRBV12-4 to TRBJ1-5; D is ambiguous. This material consisted of PBMCs, taken 5 days after the yellow fever booster vaccination. CDR3: CASSFVDRNQPQHF. DNA for the CDR3: TGTGCCAGCAGTTTTGTTGATCGCAATCAGCCCCAGCATTTT.